The clone carrying this T cell receptor (beta chain) was counted a few times. This entry is derived from a study of blood T cell repertoires in COVID-19. The germline gives CDR1 SGHDT, CDR2 YYEEEE. With 0 bases clipped from V and 5 bases from J, the junction kept 1 base outside the gene matches. This CDR3 has 13 amino acids. Sequencing used immunoSEQ multiplex PCR; TCRdb keeps in-frame clones, though not all of them. The sample holds over 75,000 clones, 78% seen once. The chain recombines TRBV5-6 with TRBJ1-2, with 7 bases matching TRBD1. Sequencing was performed on peripheral blood. The TCR comes from a human donor in a cohort sampled during active COVID-19. The CDR3 loop is CASSLGTGYGYTF. In nucleotides, the CDR3 is TGTGCCAGCAGCTTGGGGACAGGTTATGGCTACACCTTC.